The T cell receptor beta chain under discussion was sequenced for a study of T-cell memory formation after mild COVID-19. Looking at the study overall: TCR clusters were mostly donor specific.

This clonotype was recorded a few times. What it binds is not known. Overall study findings and caveats: A second wave expanding day 15 to 37 was CD4+-biased; contracting clones were balanced. The finding that pre-infection memory included some responding clones suggested that cross-reactive memory joined.

Germline V gene data show CDR1 as SGHRS and CDR2 as YFSETQ. Deletions cut 5 bases from V and 7 bases from J, with 10 bases between. There are 11 residues in the CDR3. The authors produced TCR alpha and TCR beta cDNA libraries with sample barcodes and UMIs by 5'RACE using constant-segment primers. TCRdb itself ran the 5' RACE reads through MiXCR, one entry per CDR3 protein. The sample records 250,000 to 350,000 distinct CDR3 sequences, roughly a fifth being singletons. This receptor was obtained from a man aged 18 to 29 who had mild COVID-19 (a few samples of this study predate the infection). Cell type and time point are not known. The V and J genes are TRBV5-1 and TRBJ2-7; no clear D gene. Sequencing used PBMCs or a T cell subset sorted from them (not recorded which). The CDR3 nucleotides read TGCGCCAGCAGTCAGGAAACTGAGCAGTACTTC. It is translated as CASSQETEQYF.